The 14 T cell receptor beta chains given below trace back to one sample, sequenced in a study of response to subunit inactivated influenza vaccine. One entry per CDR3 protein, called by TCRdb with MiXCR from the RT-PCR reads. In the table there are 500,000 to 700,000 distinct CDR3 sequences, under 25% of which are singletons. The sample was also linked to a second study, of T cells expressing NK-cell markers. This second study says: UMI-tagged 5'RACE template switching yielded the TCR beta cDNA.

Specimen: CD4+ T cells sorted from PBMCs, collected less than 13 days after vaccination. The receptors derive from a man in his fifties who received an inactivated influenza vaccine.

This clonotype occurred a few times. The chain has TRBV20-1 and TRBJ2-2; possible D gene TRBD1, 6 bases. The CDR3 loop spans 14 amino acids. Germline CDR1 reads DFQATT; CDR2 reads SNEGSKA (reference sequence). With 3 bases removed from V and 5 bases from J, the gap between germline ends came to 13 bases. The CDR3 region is CSASSPTGTGELFF. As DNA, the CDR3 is TGCAGTGCTAGTTCCCCGACAGGTACCGGGGAGCTGTTTTTT.

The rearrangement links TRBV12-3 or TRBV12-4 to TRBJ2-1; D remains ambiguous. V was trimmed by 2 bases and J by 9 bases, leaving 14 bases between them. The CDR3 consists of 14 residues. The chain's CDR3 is CASSLSLGRVEQFF. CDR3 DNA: TGTGCCAGCAGTTTAAGTCTGGGCCGCGTTGAGCAGTTCTTC.

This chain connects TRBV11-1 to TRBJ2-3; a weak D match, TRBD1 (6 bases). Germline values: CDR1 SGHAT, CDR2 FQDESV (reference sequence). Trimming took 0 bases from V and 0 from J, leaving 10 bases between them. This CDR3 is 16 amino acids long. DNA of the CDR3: TGTGCCAGCAGCTTAGCCCCTCAGGGGAGCACAGATACGCAGTATTTT. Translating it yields CASSLAPQGSTDTQYF. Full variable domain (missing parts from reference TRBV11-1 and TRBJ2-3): EAEVAQSPRYKITEKSQAVAFWCDPISGHATLYWYRQILGQGPELLVQFQDESVVDDSQLPKDRFSAERLKGVDSTLKIQPAELGDSAMYLCASSLAPQGSTDTQYFGPGTRLTVL.

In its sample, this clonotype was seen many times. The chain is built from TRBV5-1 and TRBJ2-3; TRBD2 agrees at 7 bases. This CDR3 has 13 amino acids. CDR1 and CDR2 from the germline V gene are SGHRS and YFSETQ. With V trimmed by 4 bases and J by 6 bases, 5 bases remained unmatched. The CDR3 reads CASSPGGMDTQYF. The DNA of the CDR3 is TGCGCCAGCAGCCCGGGGGGTATGGATACGCAGTATTTT. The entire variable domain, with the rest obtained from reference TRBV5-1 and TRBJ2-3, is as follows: KAGVTQTPRYLIKTRGQQVTLSCSPISGHRSVSWYQQTPGQGLQFLFEYFSETQRNKGNFPGRFSGRQFSNSRSEMNVSTLELGDSALYLCASSPGGMDTQYFGPGTRLTVL.

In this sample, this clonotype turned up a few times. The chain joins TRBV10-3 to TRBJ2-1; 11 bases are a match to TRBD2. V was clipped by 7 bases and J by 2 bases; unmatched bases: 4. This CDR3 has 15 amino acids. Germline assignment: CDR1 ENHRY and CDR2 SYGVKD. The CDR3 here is CAITQTSGTYNEQFF. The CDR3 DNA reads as TGTGCCATCACCCAGACTAGCGGGACCTACAATGAGCAGTTCTTC.

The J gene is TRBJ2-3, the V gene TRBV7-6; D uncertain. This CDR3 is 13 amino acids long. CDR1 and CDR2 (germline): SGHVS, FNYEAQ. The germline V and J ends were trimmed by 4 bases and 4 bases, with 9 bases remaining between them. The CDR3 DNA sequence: TGTGCCAGCAGCTCCGCCCGACCAGATACGCAGTATTTT. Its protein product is CASSSARPDTQYF.

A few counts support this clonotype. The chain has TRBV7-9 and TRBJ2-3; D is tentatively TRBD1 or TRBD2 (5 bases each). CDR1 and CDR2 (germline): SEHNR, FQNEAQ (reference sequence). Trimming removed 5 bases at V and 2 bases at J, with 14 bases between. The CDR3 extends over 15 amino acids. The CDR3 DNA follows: TGTGCCAGCAGCCCGGGACGAAGGTACACAGATACGCAGTATTTT. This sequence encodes CASSPGRRYTDTQYF.

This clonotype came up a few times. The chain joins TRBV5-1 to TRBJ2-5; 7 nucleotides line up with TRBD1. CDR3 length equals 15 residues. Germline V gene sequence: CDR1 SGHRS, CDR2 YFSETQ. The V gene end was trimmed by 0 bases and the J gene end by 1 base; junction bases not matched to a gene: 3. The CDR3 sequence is CASSLVGQLQETQYF. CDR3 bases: TGCGCCAGCAGCTTGGTGGGACAGCTCCAAGAGACCCAGTACTTC. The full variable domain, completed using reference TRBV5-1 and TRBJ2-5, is KAGVTQTPRYLIKTRGQQVTLSCSPISGHRSVSWYQQTPGQGLQFLFEYFSETQRNKGNFPGRFSGRQFSNSRSEMNVSTLELGDSALYLCASSLVGQLQETQYFGPGTRLLVL.

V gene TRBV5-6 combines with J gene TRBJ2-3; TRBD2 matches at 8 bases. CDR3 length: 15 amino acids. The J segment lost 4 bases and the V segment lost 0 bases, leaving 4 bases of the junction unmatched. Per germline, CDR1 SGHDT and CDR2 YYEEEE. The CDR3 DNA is TGTGCCAGCAGCTTGGTAACGGGAGGGCCAGATACGCAGTATTTT. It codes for CASSLVTGGPDTQYF.

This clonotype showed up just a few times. The CDR3 here is CASSPGHGGAYEQYF. CDR3 in DNA: TGTGCCAGCTCACCGGGCCACGGGGGGGCCTACGAGCAGTACTTC. The genes are TRBV18 and TRBJ2-7; the match to TRBD2 covers 8 bases. Germline V gives CDR1 KGHSH, CDR2 LQKENI. V shed 3 bases and J 2 bases; nucleotides not matched to a gene: 6. The CDR3 totals 15 residues.

The CDR3 nucleotides are TGTGCCAGCAGTTACCAAGGCGGGAGGGTAGACACGCAGTATTTT. Translation: CASSYQGGRVDTQYF. The genes are TRBV6-2 or TRBV6-3 and TRBJ2-3, with 9 bases identical to TRBD2. This CDR3 has 15 residues. Germline assignment: CDR1 MNHEY and CDR2 SVGEGT. After removal of 2 bases from V and 9 bases from J, the junction contained 9 bases not matched to a gene.

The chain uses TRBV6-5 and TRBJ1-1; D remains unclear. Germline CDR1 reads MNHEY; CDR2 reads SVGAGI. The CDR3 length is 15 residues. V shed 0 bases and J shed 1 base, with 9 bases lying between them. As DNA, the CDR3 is TGTGCCAGCAGTTACTCGGCACAGAGGAACACTGAAGCTTTCTTT. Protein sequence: CASSYSAQRNTEAFF.

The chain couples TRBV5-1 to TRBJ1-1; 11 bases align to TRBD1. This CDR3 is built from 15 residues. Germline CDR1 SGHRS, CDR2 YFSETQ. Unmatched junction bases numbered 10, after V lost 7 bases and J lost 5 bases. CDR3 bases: TGCGCCAGCTCTGGCGGACAGGGGGCCAGGACTGAAGCTTTCTTT. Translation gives CASSGGQGARTEAFF.

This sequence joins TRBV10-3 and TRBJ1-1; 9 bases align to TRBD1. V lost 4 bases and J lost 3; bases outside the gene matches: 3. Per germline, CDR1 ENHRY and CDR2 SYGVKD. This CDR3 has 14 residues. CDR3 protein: CAISVRTGDTEAFF. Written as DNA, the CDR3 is TGTGCCATCAGTGTCCGGACAGGGGACACTGAAGCTTTCTTT.